Listed below are T cell receptor beta chains from one sample, sequenced in a study of T cell responses to AZD1222 COVID-19 vaccine. Method: immunoSEQ multiplex PCR; TCRdb's copy keeps in-frame clones and lacks some. The data contain approximately 120,000 clones, around 89% of them singletons. The sample here was peripheral blood, taken on day 0 of AZD1222 vaccination. These receptors came from an adult in good health. Both conserved end residues are part of each CDR3. A D gene is named only where the DNA matches it firmly. Some rows have no size entry. The others give once, few or many, or a class for an expanded clone.

TGTGCCAGCAGCCGGAGAGGGGGCACAGATACGCAGTATTTT,CASSRRGGTDTQYF,TRBV27,14,TRBJ2-3,-,-
TGCAGCGTTGAACGGCTAGCGGGGAATGAGCAGTTCTTC,CSVERLAGNEQFF,TRBV29-1,13,TRBJ2-1,TRBD2,few
TGTGCCAGTAGTACCCTCGGCCCTGAAGCTTTCTTT,CASSTLGPEAFF,TRBV19,12,TRBJ1-1,-,-
TGTGCCAGCAGTTTGCGGGTCGGCTATGGCTACACCTTC,CASSLRVGYGYTF,TRBV28,13,TRBJ1-2,-,-
TGTGCCAGCAGCCCAACGGGACCAAACTATGGCTACACCTTC,CASSPTGPNYGYTF,TRBV5-6,14,TRBJ1-2,-,-
TGTGCCAGCAGCTTTGGCGACCCGGATGAGCAGTTCTTC,CASSFGDPDEQFF,TRBV7-9,13,TRBJ2-1,-,-
TGTGCCAGCGCACAGGGGGGGAGCGATTACGAGCAGTACTTC,CASAQGGSDYEQYF,TRBV7-6,14,TRBJ2-7,-,-
TGCGCCAGCAGCCGGGACGGTCATTACGAGCAGTACTTC,CASSRDGHYEQYF,TRBV5-1,13,TRBJ2-7,-,-
TGTGCCAGCAGCCTCCCGGGCAATGAGCAGTTCTTC,CASSLPGNEQFF,TRBV7-2,12,TRBJ2-1,-,-
TGCAGCGTTGAAGGCGGGAGGAACACAGATACGCAGTATTTT,CSVEGGRNTDTQYF,TRBV29-1,14,TRBJ2-3,TRBD2,-
TGCGCCAGCAGCCCAAACACCGGGGAGCTGTTTTTT,CASSPNTGELFF,TRBV10-1,12,TRBJ2-2,-,-
TGTGCCAGCAGCGTAGGGACTAGCGGGAGGTCCGGGGAGCTGTTTTTT,CASSVGTSGRSGELFF,TRBV9,16,TRBJ2-2,TRBD2,-
TGTGCCAGCAGGGGGACAGATAATTCACCCCTCCACTTT,CASRGTDNSPLHF,TRBV11-2,13,TRBJ1-6,TRBD1,once
TGTGCCACCCGATGGGAGAACACTGAAGCTTTCTTT,CATRWENTEAFF,TRBV6-5,12,TRBJ1-1,-,-
TGTGCCAGCAGTTCGCCTACAGGGGGCTGGAATTCACCCCTCCACTTT,CASSSPTGGWNSPLHF,TRBV28,16,TRBJ1-6,TRBD1,-
TGTGCCAGCAGCTTGGTTGGGGAAGTTAATGAGCAGTTCTTC,CASSLVGEVNEQFF,TRBV5-6,14,TRBJ2-1,-,-
TGCAGTGCGGACACCTACAATGAGCAGTTCTTC,CSADTYNEQFF,TRBV20-1,11,TRBJ2-1,-,-
TGTGCCAGTAGTAGCTCCCGGGAGACCCAGTACTTC,CASSSSRETQYF,TRBV19,12,TRBJ2-5,-,-
TGTGCCAGCTCACAAGGGGTTACTGAAGCTTTCTTT,CASSQGVTEAFF,TRBV18,12,TRBJ1-1,-,-
TGTGCCTGGAGTGGGTATCGTTACCCCTCCTACGAGCAGTACTTC,CAWSGYRYPSYEQYF,TRBV30,15,TRBJ2-7,-,-
TGTGCCCTAGGCCTTAACTATGGCTACACCTTC,CALGLNYGYTF,TRBV6-5,11,TRBJ1-2,-,-
TGTGCCAGCAGTGGGACAGGTGTATTCTACGAGCAGTACTTC,CASSGTGVFYEQYF,TRBV25-1,14,TRBJ2-7,TRBD1,-
TGTGCCAGTCGGACTAGCGGGAGAACTGATACGCAGTATTTT,CASRTSGRTDTQYF,TRBV5-3,14,TRBJ2-3,TRBD2,-
TGTGCCAGCTCCAGGGCGAACACTGAAGCTTTCTTT,CASSRANTEAFF,TRBV6-5,12,TRBJ1-1,-,-
TGTGCCAGCAGCATCTCTCAGAGCACAGATACGCAGTATTTT,CASSISQSTDTQYF,TRBV7-9,14,TRBJ2-3,-,-
TGTGCCAGCACCTCGACTGGCATTAGAGAATCACCCCTCCACTTT,CASTSTGIRESPLHF,TRBV28,15,TRBJ1-6,-,-
TGTGCCAGCAGCTCTAGCGGGGGGGTTCCCTACGAGCAGTACTTC,CASSSSGGVPYEQYF,TRBV7-2,15,TRBJ2-7,TRBD2,-
TGTGCCAGCAGCCGCGCACAGGGCAGTGATACTGAAGCTTTCTTT,CASSRAQGSDTEAFF,TRBV3-1/TRBV3-2,15,TRBJ1-1,-,-
TGTGCCAGCAGCCCTCAGACTAGCGGGGTGAAAGAGACCCAGTACTTC,CASSPQTSGVKETQYF,TRBV11-2,16,TRBJ2-5,TRBD2,-
TGTGCCAGCAGCTTAGCGCGGGGGGACAGGGCGACCCCCTACGAGCAGTACTTC,CASSLARGDRATPYEQYF,TRBV7-2,18,TRBJ2-7,-,-
TGTGCCAGCAGTCGATGGGGCAATCAGCCCCAGCATTTT,CASSRWGNQPQHF,TRBV6-2/TRBV6-3,13,TRBJ1-5,-,-
TGTGCCAGCAGCCCTGACAGCGACTATGGCTACACCTTC,CASSPDSDYGYTF,TRBV7-9,13,TRBJ1-2,-,-
TGTGCCAGCAGCTTAAGCGGGATCGGGGGTTCACCCCTCCACTTT,CASSLSGIGGSPLHF,TRBV7-3,15,TRBJ1-6,-,-
TGTGCCAGCAGTCTTATGAATCAGCCCCAGCATTTT,CASSLMNQPQHF,TRBV28,12,TRBJ1-5,-,-
TGTGCCAGTAGTATCGGCGGGACGCAGCAAGAGACCCAGTACTTC,CASSIGGTQQETQYF,TRBV19,15,TRBJ2-5,-,-
TGTGCCAGCGGGGACAGATTTAATCAGCCCCAGCATTTT,CASGDRFNQPQHF,TRBV2,13,TRBJ1-5,TRBD1,-
TGTGCCAGCAGTCCCCATGGGGAGACTGAAGCTTTCTTT,CASSPHGETEAFF,TRBV6-5,13,TRBJ1-1,-,-
TGTGCCAGCAGCTTAGTAAGCGGGGCAGGGGGCAAAAACATTCAGTACTTC,CASSLVSGAGGKNIQYF,TRBV7-2,17,TRBJ2-4,-,-
TGTGCCTGGACTACCCGGGACAGACCTTTCTATGGCTACACCTTC,CAWTTRDRPFYGYTF,TRBV30,15,TRBJ1-2,TRBD1,few
TGTGCCAGCAGTCTCCTGGGATCTGGGGCCAACGTCCTGACTTTC,CASSLLGSGANVLTF,TRBV7-3,15,TRBJ2-6,-,-